Included here is one T cell receptor beta chain sequence, with context. Some clones are missing from TCRdb's copy, which holds only in-frame ones; the method was immunoSEQ multiplex PCR. The data contain about 320,000 clones, about 85% of them seen just once; the ten biggest clones take up around 2%. This CDR3 has 14 residues. From germline, CDR1 is MDHEN and CDR2 SYDVKM. Trimming cost V 3 bases and J 1 base, with 9 bases left between them. The source of the sample is a study of blood T cell repertoires in COVID-19. The rearrangement uses TRBV28 and TRBJ1-1; possibly TRBD1 for D (6 bases). Sequencing input: PBMCs or T cells enriched from blood (not recorded which). This receptor was identified in a woman aged 25 to 39 who had been exposed to COVID-19. CDR3 bases: TGTGCCAGCAGTTTCTTGGACAGGAACACTGAAGCTTTCTTT. It translates to CASSFLDRNTEAFF.